The TCR beta chain under discussion was sequenced for a study of CD8+ T cells in alopecia areata. V lost 2 bases and J lost 2; bases outside the gene matches: 8. The CDR3 totals 15 residues. Germline CDR1 is GTSNPN and CDR2 is SVGIG (reference sequence). cDNA serving as the sequencing template came from extracted, reverse transcribed RNA. The data were produced by immunoSEQ multiplex PCR, yet TCRdb's version contains in-frame clones alone and is incomplete. The profile shows about 42,000 clones, less than 70% of them singletons. Treatment indicated: oral pan-JAK inhibitor, 5-10 mg twice daily. The source is a human donor with alopecia areata. The gene calls are TRBV30 and TRBJ1-2, with 7 bases that match TRBD1. Sequencing used CD8+ T cells sorted from blood, obtained at week 4, from a patient treated with tofacitinib. For the CDR3, the DNA is TGTGCCTGGAGTACCGGGACAGATTACAACTATGGCTACACCTTC. Translated, it gives CAWSTGTDYNYGYTF.